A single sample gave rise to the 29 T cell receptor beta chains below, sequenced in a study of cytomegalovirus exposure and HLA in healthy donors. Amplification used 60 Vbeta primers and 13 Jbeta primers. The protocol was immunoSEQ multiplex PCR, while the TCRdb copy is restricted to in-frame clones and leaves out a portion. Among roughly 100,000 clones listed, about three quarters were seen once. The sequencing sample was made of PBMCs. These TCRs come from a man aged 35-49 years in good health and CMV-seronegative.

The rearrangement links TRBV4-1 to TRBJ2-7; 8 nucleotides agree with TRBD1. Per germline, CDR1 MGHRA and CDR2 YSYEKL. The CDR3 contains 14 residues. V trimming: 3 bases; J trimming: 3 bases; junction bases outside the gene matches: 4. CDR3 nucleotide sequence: TGCGCCAGCAGCCACCCTGGACAGGGCTACGAGCAGTACTTC. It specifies CASSHPGQGYEQYF.

The CDR3 is CASSEDRNYGYTF. The CDR3 DNA is TGTGCCAGCAGTGAGGACAGGAACTATGGCTACACCTTC. The chain is built from TRBV2 and TRBJ1-2; TRBD1 matches at 7 bases. Germline loops: CDR1 SNHLY, CDR2 FYNNEI. The CDR3 extends over 13 amino acids. J lost 2 bases, V lost 3 bases, and 0 bases had no gene match.

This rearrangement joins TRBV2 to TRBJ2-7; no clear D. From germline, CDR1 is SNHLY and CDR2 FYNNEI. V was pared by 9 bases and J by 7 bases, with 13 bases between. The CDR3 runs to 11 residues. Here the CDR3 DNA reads TGTGCCAGTGAAATAGTTGAGGAGCAGTACTTC. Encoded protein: CASEIVEEQYF. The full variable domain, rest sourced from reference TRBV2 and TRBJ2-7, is EPEVTQTPSHQVTQMGQEVILRCVPISNHLYFYWYRQILGQKVEFLVSFYNNEISEKSEIFDDQFSVERPDGSNFTLKIRSTKLEDSAMYFCASEIVEEQYFGPGTRLTVT.

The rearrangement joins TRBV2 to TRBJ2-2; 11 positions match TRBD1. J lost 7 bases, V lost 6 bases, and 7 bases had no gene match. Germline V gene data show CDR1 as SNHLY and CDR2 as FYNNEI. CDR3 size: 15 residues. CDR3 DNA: TGTGCCAGCAGCCGGACAGGGGGCGAGGGCGGGGAGCTGTTTTTT. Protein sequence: CASSRTGGEGGELFF.

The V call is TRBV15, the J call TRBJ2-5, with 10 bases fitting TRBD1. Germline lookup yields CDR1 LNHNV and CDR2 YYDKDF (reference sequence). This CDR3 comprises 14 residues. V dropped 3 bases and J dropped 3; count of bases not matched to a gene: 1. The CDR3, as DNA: TGTGCCACCAGCAGGGACAGGGGGGAAGAGACCCAGTACTTC. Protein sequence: CATSRDRGEETQYF.

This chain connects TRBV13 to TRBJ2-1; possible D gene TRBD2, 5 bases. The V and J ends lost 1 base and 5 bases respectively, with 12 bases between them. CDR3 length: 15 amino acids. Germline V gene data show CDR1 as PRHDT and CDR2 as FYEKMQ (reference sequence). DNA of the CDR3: TGTGCCAGCAGCTTAGTAGTGACTATACACAATGAGCAGTTCTTC. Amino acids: CASSLVVTIHNEQFF.

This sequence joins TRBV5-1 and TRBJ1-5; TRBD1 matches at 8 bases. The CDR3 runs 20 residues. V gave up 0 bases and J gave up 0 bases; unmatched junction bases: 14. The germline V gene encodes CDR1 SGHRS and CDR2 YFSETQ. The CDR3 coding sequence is TGCGCCAGCAGCTTGGGGACAGGGATCCGACAGCCCATTAGCAATCAGCCCCAGCATTTT. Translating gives CASSLGTGIRQPISNQPQHF. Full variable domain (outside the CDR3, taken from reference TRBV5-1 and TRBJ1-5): KAGVTQTPRYLIKTRGQQVTLSCSPISGHRSVSWYQQTPGQGLQFLFEYFSETQRNKGNFPGRFSGRQFSNSRSEMNVSTLELGDSALYLCASSLGTGIRQPISNQPQHFGDGTRLSIL.

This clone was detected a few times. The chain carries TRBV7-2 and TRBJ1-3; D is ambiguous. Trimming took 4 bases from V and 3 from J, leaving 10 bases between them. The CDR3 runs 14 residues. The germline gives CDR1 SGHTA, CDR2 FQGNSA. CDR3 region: CASSSRKDGNTIYF. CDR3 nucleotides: TGTGCCAGCAGCTCGCGGAAGGATGGAAACACCATATATTTT.

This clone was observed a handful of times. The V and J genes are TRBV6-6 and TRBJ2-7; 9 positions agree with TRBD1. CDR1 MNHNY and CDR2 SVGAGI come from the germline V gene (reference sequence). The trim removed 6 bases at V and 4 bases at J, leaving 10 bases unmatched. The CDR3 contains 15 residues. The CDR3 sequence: CASSPPGTGIYEQYF. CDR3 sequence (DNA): TGTGCCAGCAGCCCACCAGGGACAGGGATATACGAGCAGTACTTC.

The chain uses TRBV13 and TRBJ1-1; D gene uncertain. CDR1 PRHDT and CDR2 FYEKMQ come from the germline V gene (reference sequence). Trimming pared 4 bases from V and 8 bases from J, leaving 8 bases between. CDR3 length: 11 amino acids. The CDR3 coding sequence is TGTGCCAGCAGCTGGGGAGGAGAAGCTTTCTTT. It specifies CASSWGGEAFF.

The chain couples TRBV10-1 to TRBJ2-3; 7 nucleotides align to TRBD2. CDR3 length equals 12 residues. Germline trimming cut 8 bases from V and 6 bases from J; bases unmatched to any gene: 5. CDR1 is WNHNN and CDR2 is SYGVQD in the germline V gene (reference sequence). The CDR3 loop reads CASGRGGDTQYF. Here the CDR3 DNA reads TGCGCCAGCGGGAGGGGCGGCGATACGCAGTATTTT.

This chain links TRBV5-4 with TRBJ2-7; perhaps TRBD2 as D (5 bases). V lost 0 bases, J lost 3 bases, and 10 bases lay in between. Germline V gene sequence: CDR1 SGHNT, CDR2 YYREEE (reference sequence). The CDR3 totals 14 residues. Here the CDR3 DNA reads TGTGCCAGCAGCTTGGGCGGACTGTACTACGAGCAGTACTTC. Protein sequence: CASSLGGLYYEQYF.

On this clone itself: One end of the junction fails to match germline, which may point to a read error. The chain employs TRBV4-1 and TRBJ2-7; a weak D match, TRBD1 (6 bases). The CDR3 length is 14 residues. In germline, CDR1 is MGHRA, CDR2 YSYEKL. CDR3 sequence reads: CASSHPNRDGVRHF. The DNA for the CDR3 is TGCGCCAGCAGCCATCCCAACAGGGATGGGGTGAGGCACTTC.

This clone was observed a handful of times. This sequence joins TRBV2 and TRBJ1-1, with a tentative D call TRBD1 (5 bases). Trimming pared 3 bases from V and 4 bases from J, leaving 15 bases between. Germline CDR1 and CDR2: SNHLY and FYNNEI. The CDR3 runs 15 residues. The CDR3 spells CASSEAIGAATEAFF. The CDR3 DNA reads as TGTGCCAGCAGTGAGGCGATTGGGGCAGCCACTGAAGCTTTCTTT.

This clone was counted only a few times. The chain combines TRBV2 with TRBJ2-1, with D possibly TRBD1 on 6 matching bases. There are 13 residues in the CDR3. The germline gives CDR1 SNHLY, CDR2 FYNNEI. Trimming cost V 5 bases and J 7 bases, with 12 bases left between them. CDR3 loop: CASSIQGANEQFF. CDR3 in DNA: TGTGCCAGCAGTATACAGGGAGCAAATGAGCAGTTCTTC. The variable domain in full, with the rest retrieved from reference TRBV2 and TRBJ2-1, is EPEVTQTPSHQVTQMGQEVILRCVPISNHLYFYWYRQILGQKVEFLVSFYNNEISEKSEIFDDQFSVERPDGSNFTLKIRSTKLEDSAMYFCASSIQGANEQFFGPGTRLTVL.

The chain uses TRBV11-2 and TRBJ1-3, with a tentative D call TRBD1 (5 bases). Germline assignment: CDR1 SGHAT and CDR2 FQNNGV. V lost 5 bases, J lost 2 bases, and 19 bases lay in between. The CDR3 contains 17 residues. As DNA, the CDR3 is TGTGCCAGCAGCCCACGGGGGGTAACATTCGCTGGAAACACCATATATTTT. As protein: CASSPRGVTFAGNTIYF.

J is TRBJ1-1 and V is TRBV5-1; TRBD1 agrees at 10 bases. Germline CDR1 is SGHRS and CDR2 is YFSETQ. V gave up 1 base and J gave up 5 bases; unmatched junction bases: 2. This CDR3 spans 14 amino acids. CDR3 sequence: CASSLLDRGTEAFF. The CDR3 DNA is TGCGCCAGCAGCTTGCTGGACAGGGGGACTGAAGCTTTCTTT.

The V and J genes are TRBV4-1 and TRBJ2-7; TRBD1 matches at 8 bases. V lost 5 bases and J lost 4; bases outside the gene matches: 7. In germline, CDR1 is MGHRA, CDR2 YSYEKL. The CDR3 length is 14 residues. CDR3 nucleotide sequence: TGCGCCAGCAGCGATCAGGGGGCGCGATACGAGCAGTACTTC. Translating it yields CASSDQGARYEQYF.

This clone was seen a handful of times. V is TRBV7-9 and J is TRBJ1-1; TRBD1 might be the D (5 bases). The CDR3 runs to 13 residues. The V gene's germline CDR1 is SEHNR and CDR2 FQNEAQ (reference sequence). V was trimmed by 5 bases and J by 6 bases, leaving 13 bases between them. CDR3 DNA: TGTGCCAGCAGCCGCCGGGCAGGGCCTGAAGCTTTCTTT. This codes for CASSRRAGPEAFF.

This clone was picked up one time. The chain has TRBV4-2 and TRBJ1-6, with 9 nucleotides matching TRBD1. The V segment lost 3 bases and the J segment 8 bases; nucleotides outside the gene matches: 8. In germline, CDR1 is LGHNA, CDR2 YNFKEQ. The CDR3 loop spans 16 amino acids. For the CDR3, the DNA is TGTGCCAGCAGCCATAAACAGGGGGCCACCGATTCACCCCTCCACTTT. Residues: CASSHKQGATDSPLHF.

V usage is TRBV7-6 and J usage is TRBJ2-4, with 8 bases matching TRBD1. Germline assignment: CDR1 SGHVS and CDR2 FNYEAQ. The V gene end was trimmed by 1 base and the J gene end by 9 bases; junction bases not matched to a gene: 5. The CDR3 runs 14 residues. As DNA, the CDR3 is TGTGCCAGCAGCTTAGGGACAGGGAAAGGCATTCAGTACTTC. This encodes CASSLGTGKGIQYF.

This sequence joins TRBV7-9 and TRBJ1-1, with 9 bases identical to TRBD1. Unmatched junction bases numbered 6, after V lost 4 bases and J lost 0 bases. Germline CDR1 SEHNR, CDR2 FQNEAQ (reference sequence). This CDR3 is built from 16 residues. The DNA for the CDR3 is TGTGCCAGCAGCTACAGGGGGCGCGGGGTGAACACTGAAGCTTTCTTT. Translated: CASSYRGRGVNTEAFF.

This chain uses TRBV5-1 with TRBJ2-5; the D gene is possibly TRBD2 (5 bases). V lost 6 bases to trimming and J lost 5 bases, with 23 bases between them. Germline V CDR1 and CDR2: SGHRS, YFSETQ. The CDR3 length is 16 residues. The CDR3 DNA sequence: TGCGCCAGCACCTTACGGGGTTCGGTCATAGGGGAGACCCAGTACTTC. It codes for CASTLRGSVIGETQYF. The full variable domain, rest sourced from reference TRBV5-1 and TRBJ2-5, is KAGVTQTPRYLIKTRGQQVTLSCSPISGHRSVSWYQQTPGQGLQFLFEYFSETQRNKGNFPGRFSGRQFSNSRSEMNVSTLELGDSALYLCASTLRGSVIGETQYFGPGTRLLVL.

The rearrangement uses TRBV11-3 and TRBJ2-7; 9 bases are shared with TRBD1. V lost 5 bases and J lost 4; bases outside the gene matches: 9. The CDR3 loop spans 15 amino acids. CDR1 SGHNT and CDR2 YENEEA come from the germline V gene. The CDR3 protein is CASSHRTGAPYEQYF. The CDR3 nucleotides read TGTGCCAGCAGCCACCGGACAGGGGCTCCTTACGAGCAGTACTTC.

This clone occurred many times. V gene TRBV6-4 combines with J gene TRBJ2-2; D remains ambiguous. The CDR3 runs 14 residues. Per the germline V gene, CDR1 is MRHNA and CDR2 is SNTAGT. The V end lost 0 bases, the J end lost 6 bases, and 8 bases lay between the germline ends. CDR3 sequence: CASSDSAEAGELFF. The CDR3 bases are TGTGCCAGCAGTGACTCCGCAGAAGCCGGGGAGCTGTTTTTT.

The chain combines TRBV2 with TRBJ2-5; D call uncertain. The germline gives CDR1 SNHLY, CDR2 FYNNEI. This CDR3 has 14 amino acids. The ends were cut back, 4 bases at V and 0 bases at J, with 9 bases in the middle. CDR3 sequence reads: CASSAGQYQETQYF. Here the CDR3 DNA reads TGTGCCAGCAGTGCAGGCCAGTACCAAGAGACCCAGTACTTC.

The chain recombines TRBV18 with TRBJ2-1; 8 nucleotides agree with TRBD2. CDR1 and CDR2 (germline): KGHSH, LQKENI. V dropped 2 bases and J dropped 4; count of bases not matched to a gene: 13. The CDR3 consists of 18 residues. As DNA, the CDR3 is TGTGCCAGCTCACCATTCCTCGGACTAGCAGAAGATTACAATGAGCAGTTCTTC. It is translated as CASSPFLGLAEDYNEQFF.

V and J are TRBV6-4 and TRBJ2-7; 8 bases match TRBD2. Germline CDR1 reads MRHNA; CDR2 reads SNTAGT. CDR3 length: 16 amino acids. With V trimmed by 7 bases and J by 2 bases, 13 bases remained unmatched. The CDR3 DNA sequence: TGTGCCAGCACGATGAATTTAGCGGGGTGCCCCTACGAGCAGTACTTC. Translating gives CASTMNLAGCPYEQYF.

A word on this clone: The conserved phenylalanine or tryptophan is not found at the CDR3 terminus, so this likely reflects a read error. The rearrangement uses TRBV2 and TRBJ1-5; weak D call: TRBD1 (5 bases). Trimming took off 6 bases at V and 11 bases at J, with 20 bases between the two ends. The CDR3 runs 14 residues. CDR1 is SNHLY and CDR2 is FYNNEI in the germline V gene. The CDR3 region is CASRLEQGPVTQHV. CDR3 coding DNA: TGTGCCAGCAGACTCGAGCAGGGCCCCGTGACCCAGCATGTT.